The rows below give T cell receptor beta chains drawn from one sample of a study of blood T cell repertoires in COVID-19. Here immunoSEQ multiplex PCR was the method, and the copy in TCRdb shows in-frame clones only, minus some. The sample includes a few hundred thousand clones, 65% to 90% seen only once; the top ten take less than 6.5%. Specimen: peripheral blood. The receptors were gathered from a man aged 50 to 60 with active or convalescent COVID-19. Both conserved end residues are part of each CDR3. The order of the fields is D gene, clone size, V gene, J gene, CDR3 protein, CDR3 DNA. A D gene is named only where the DNA matches it firmly. The listing skips clone size in some rows; elsewhere it reads once, few, many or a size class.

.	once	TRBV4-2	TRBJ1-1	CASSQTGNTEAFF	TGTGCCAGCAGCCAAACGGGGAACACTGAAGCTTTCTTT
.	once	TRBV4-1	TRBJ1-2	CASSQLYNYGYTF	TGCGCCAGCAGCCAACTCTATAACTATGGCTACACCTTC
.	.	TRBV3-1/TRBV3-2	TRBJ2-2	CASSQVRGSGELFF	TGTGCCAGCAGCCAAGTTCGGGGGTCCGGGGAGCTGTTTTTT
TRBD1	once	TRBV3-1/TRBV3-2	TRBJ2-5	CASSRNTGAETQYF	TGTGCCAGCAGCCGCAATACAGGGGCGGAGACCCAGTACTTC
.	.	TRBV28	TRBJ1-4	CASSRGANEKLFF	TGTGCCAGCAGCCGGGGGGCTAATGAAAAACTGTTTTTT
TRBD1	once	TRBV19	TRBJ1-5	CASSITLRQGGNQPQHF	TGTGCCAGTAGTATAACTCTTCGACAGGGTGGCAATCAGCCCCAGCATTTT
TRBD2	.	TRBV30	TRBJ2-1	CAWKSGGPSEQFF	TGTGCCTGGAAGTCGGGAGGGCCGAGTGAGCAGTTCTTC
.	.	TRBV30	TRBJ2-3	CAWSKVGGGNTDTQYF	TGTGCCTGGAGTAAGGTAGGGGGAGGGAACACAGATACGCAGTATTTT
TRBD1	once	TRBV7-2	TRBJ2-7	CASSPGGRDRPEQYF	TGTGCCAGCAGCCCAGGGGGCCGGGACAGACCCGAGCAGTACTTC
.	.	TRBV19	TRBJ2-1	CASTRQTSSHEQFF	TGTGCCAGTACCCGTCAGACTAGTTCCCATGAGCAGTTCTTC